These 12 T cell receptor beta chains share one sample of origin, sequenced in a study of beta chain features in type 1 diabetes. The antigens of these receptors remain unknown. Findings of the study overall: TCRB CDR3s from Type 1 diabetes patients were moderately but significantly shorter in all four CD4+ subsets.

As every portion of the isolated RNA was reverse transcribed, the sequencing read expressed TCRB transcripts. Assay: immunoSEQ multiplex PCR; the TCRdb copy retains only in-frame clones and omits some. Of some 250,000 clones in the sample, roughly 14% were seen once. Sequenced material: naive CD4+ T cells from blood. The receptors were gathered from a man aged 25 to 40 with type 1 diabetes.

The chain is built from TRBV5-1 and TRBJ1-4; D unclear. The CDR3 runs 16 residues. Germline-derived CDR1 and CDR2 are SGHRS and YFSETQ. Trimming stripped 4 bases from V and 7 bases from J, with 20 bases between. The DNA for the CDR3 is TGCGCCAGCAGCCCTCTCCTCCGGGATTATGGTGAAAAACTGTTTTTT. It translates to CASSPLLRDYGEKLFF.

The rearrangement links TRBV30 to TRBJ1-1; no clear D gene. The V gene's germline CDR1 is GTSNPN and CDR2 SVGIG (reference sequence). The CDR3 is 13 residues long. The ends were cut back, 0 bases at V and 2 bases at J, with 7 bases in the middle. Written as DNA, the CDR3 is TGTGCCTGGAGTGTACGGTATAACACTGAAGCTTTCTTT. This codes for CAWSVRYNTEAFF.

The V and J genes are TRBV5-1 and TRBJ1-1, with D tentatively TRBD1 (5 bases). CDR3 size: 17 residues. Trimming stripped 2 bases from V and 1 base from J, with 18 bases between. The germline CDR1 and CDR2 sequences are SGHRS and YFSETQ. The DNA for the CDR3 is TGCGCCAGCAGCTTCGGGGGAGCCGGGCCAAGGAACACTGAAGCTTTCTTT. It specifies CASSFGGAGPRNTEAFF. Full variable domain (remainder filled in from reference TRBV5-1 and TRBJ1-1): KAGVTQTPRYLIKTRGQQVTLSCSPISGHRSVSWYQQTPGQGLQFLFEYFSETQRNKGNFPGRFSGRQFSNSRSEMNVSTLELGDSALYLCASSFGGAGPRNTEAFFGQGTRLTVV.

This chain uses TRBV6-5 with TRBJ2-7; TRBD1 is a possible D gene (6 bases). Germline lookup yields CDR1 MNHEY and CDR2 SVGAGI. Trimming removed 6 bases at V and 2 bases at J, with 14 bases between. This CDR3 has 14 amino acids. The CDR3 loop reads CASSRDIMTYEQYF. The CDR3 DNA sequence: TGTGCCAGCAGCAGGGACATTATGACCTACGAGCAGTACTTC.

This clone has only a few counts. The rearrangement joins TRBV4-1 to TRBJ1-5; 7 bases are shared with TRBD1. J gave up 7 bases and V 6 bases, and 6 bases lay outside the gene matches. Germline lookup yields CDR1 MGHRA and CDR2 YSYEKL. This CDR3 spans 13 amino acids. CDR3 DNA: TGCGCCAGCAGGGGGGACAGCAGGCAGCCCCAGCATTTT. Translating it yields CASRGDSRQPQHF.

The chain recombines TRBV14 with TRBJ1-1, with D unresolved. Germline V gene data show CDR1 as SGHDN and CDR2 as FVKESK. V lost 0 bases and J lost 5, with 7 bases in between. The CDR3 length is 13 residues. CDR3 region: CASSQDLETEAFF. CDR3 DNA sequence: TGTGCCAGCAGCCAAGATTTGGAGACTGAAGCTTTCTTT.

This rearrangement joins TRBV6-5 to TRBJ1-2, with D perhaps TRBD1 (5 bases). Trimming pared 6 bases from V and 7 bases from J, leaving 18 bases between. Germline assignment: CDR1 MNHEY and CDR2 SVGAGI. This CDR3 comprises 14 residues. This CDR3 reads CASSRGAGKAGYTF. The CDR3 DNA follows: TGTGCCAGCAGCCGAGGGGCGGGGAAGGCTGGCTACACCTTC.

This clone has a handful of counts. V gene TRBV30 combines with J gene TRBJ1-1; the D gene is possibly TRBD1 (5 bases). Trimming took 3 bases from V and 1 from J, leaving 15 bases between them. CDR1 and CDR2 (germline): GTSNPN, SVGIG (reference sequence). This CDR3 has 15 residues. CDR3 sequence: CAWSGVGGQNTEAFF. The CDR3 DNA is TGTGCCTGGAGCGGCGTCGGCGGACAGAACACTGAAGCTTTCTTT.

This clone was observed a handful of times. In the same sample, other DNA sequences code for this CDR3. V gene TRBV18 combines with J gene TRBJ2-3; no clear D gene. The germline CDR1 and CDR2 sequences are KGHSH and LQKENI. The V end was cut by 3 bases, the J end by 0 bases, with 7 bases between. The CDR3 contains 14 residues. The CDR3 region is CASSPSVSTDTQYF. DNA for the CDR3: TGTGCCAGCTCACCTTCCGTTAGCACAGATACGCAGTATTTT.

The rearrangement uses TRBV6-5 and TRBJ2-7; D unclear. The V end was cut by 0 bases, the J end by 4 bases, with 10 bases between. Germline V gene data show CDR1 as MNHEY and CDR2 as SVGAGI. The CDR3 has 14 residues. The CDR3 DNA reads TGTGCCAGCAGTTACTCCGGGTCAAATTACGAGCAGTACTTC. This codes for CASSYSGSNYEQYF.

In this sample, this clone turned up a few times. CDR3 protein: CASRSTGATEAFF. DNA for the CDR3: TGTGCCAGCAGATCGACAGGGGCCACTGAAGCTTTCTTT. The chain carries TRBV2 and TRBJ1-1, with 8 bases that match TRBD1. Trimming cost V 6 bases and J 4 bases; bases outside gene matches: 4. CDR1 and CDR2 (germline): SNHLY, FYNNEI. CDR3 length: 13 residues.

The genes are TRBV5-6 and TRBJ2-7; 9 nucleotides line up with TRBD1. The J segment lost 2 bases and the V segment lost 2 bases, leaving 2 bases of the junction unmatched. The CDR3 loop spans 14 amino acids. Germline V gives CDR1 SGHDT, CDR2 YYEEEE. Written as DNA, the CDR3 is TGTGCCAGCAGCTTTGGGGACAGGGCCTACGAGCAGTACTTC. It translates to CASSFGDRAYEQYF.